Shown below are 14 T cell receptor beta chains from a single sample sequenced in a study of T cell repertoires in cytomegalovirus infection. TCRdb redid the calling of the reads with MiXCR, one entry per CDR3 protein. Among around 320,000 distinct CDR3 sequences listed, over 7.5% were seen once. The sample consisted of PBMCs. The origin of the receptors is a human donor in good health (CMV status not recorded). Some clones in this sample may be carry-over from other donors' samples.

This chain uses TRBV6-1 with TRBJ1-6; D gene uncertain. In germline, CDR1 is MNHNS, CDR2 SASEGT. V lost 8 bases and J lost 3, with 11 bases in between. The CDR3 has 14 residues. The CDR3 region has the DNA TGTGCCAGCTCGCGCGCGGTCTATAATTCACCCCTCCACTTT. It is translated as CASSRAVYNSPLHF.

The chain links TRBV18 to TRBJ2-5; 7 bases match TRBD1. Germline values: CDR1 KGHSH, CDR2 LQKENI. After removal of 2 bases from V and 4 bases from J, the junction contained 7 bases not matched to a gene. The CDR3 runs to 15 residues. This CDR3 is CASSPRQGPTETQYF. Written as DNA, the CDR3 is TGTGCCAGCTCACCAAGACAGGGCCCTACAGAGACCCAGTACTTC.

This clonotype was seen ten or more times. The V call is TRBV5-6, the J call TRBJ2-1; 13 nucleotides match TRBD2. Germline trimming cut 4 bases from V and 6 bases from J; bases unmatched to any gene: 4. CDR3 length: 15 amino acids. From germline, CDR1 is SGHDT and CDR2 YYEEEE. CDR3 loop: CASSPGTSGINEQFF. The DNA of the CDR3 is TGTGCCAGCAGCCCCGGGACTAGCGGGATCAATGAGCAGTTCTTC. The whole variable domain, filled in from reference TRBV5-6 and TRBJ2-1, reads DAGVTQSPTHLIKTRGQQVTLRCSPKSGHDTVSWYQQALGQGPQFIFQYYEEEERQRGNFPDRFSGHQFPNYSSELNVNALLLGDSALYLCASSPGTSGINEQFFGPGTRLTVL.

This clonotype was counted many times. This chain links TRBV4-1 with TRBJ2-3; 9 bases fit TRBD1. This CDR3 is 15 amino acids long. Trimming cost V 4 bases and J 4 bases; bases outside gene matches: 6. Germline CDR1 MGHRA, CDR2 YSYEKL. CDR3 DNA: TGCGCCAGCAGCCTGGGACAGGGTGTCGCAGATACGCAGTATTTT. Translated, it gives CASSLGQGVADTQYF.

This clonotype was recorded at least ten times. The CDR3 sequence is CASSLRQETQYF. DNA for the CDR3: TGTGCCAGCAGCTTACGACAAGAGACCCAGTACTTC. This chain connects TRBV7-2 to TRBJ2-5; D uncertain. This CDR3 is built from 12 residues. V was clipped by 2 bases and J by 2 bases, with 3 bases between them. CDR1 is SGHTA, CDR2 FQGNSA, per germline.

J is TRBJ1-1 and V is TRBV7-3, with 11 nucleotides matching TRBD1. This CDR3 region has 17 residues. V was clipped by 5 bases and J by 3 bases; unmatched bases: 11. Germline V gene lookup returns CDR1 SGHTA and CDR2 FQGTGA. CDR3 amino acids: CASSPRWTGGLDTEAFF. DNA for the CDR3: TGTGCCAGCAGCCCTAGATGGACAGGGGGCCTAGACACTGAAGCTTTCTTT. Combining the CDR3 with reference TRBV7-3 and TRBJ1-1 gives the whole variable domain GAGVSQTPSNKVTEKGKYVELRCDPISGHTALYWYRQSLGQGPEFLIYFQGTGAADDSGLPNDRFFAVRPEGSVSTLKIQRTERGDSAVYLCASSPRWTGGLDTEAFFGQGTRLTVV.

This clonotype was seen ten or more times. The rearrangement uses TRBV7-9 and TRBJ1-2; D ambiguous. Trimming took 0 bases from V and 4 from J, leaving 18 bases between them. Germline V gene lookup returns CDR1 SEHNR and CDR2 FQNEAQ (reference sequence). This CDR3 is 17 amino acids long. The chain's CDR3 is CASSLALSLRAPYGYTF. In DNA form, the CDR3 reads TGTGCCAGCAGCTTAGCGCTAAGCCTCCGGGCACCCTATGGCTACACCTTC.

This clonotype showed up just a few times. The V and J genes are TRBV6-6 and TRBJ2-7; maybe TRBD2 (6 bases). Germline CDR1 reads MNHNY; CDR2 reads SVGAGI (reference sequence). This CDR3 region has 17 residues. V was trimmed by 0 bases and J by 6 bases, leaving 21 bases between them. CDR3 sequence: CASSYSTPGGIQGEQYF. CDR3 bases: TGTGCCAGCAGTTACTCCACGCCAGGCGGGATCCAGGGCGAGCAGTACTTC.

The chain joins TRBV20-1 to TRBJ2-1; 7 bases agree with TRBD2. This CDR3 is 9 amino acids long. Germline V lookup: CDR1 DFQATT, CDR2 SNEGSKA (reference sequence). V shed 3 bases, J shed 14 bases, and the junction held 1 base outside the gene matches. CDR3 in DNA: TGCAGTGCTAGGAGCGGGGAGTTCTTC. Encoded protein: CSARSGEFF.

V and J are TRBV12-5 and TRBJ2-2; 8 bases are shared with TRBD2. J lost 3 bases, V lost 0 bases, and 9 bases had no gene match. The CDR3 is 18 amino acids. Germline CDR1 and CDR2: LGHNT and FRNRAP. CDR3 sequence reads: CASGLVPKLADDTGELFF. The CDR3 nucleotides are TGTGCTAGTGGTTTGGTTCCTAAACTAGCGGACGACACCGGGGAGCTGTTTTTT.

This clonotype has at least ten counts. The chain recombines TRBV7-2 with TRBJ1-4; TRBD1 matches 9 bases. Germline V lookup: CDR1 SGHTA, CDR2 FQGNSA. The length of the CDR3 is 14 residues. Losses at the gene ends were 5 bases for V and 8 bases for J; bases not matched to a gene: 6. The DNA for the CDR3 is TGTGCCAGCAGCCTCGACAGGGGGAGGGAAAAACTGTTTTTT. Its translation is CASSLDRGREKLFF. The full variable domain, with the rest looked up from reference TRBV7-2 and TRBJ1-4, is GAGVSQSPSNKVTEKGKDVELRCDPISGHTALYWYRQSLGQGLEFLIYFQGNSAPDKSGLPSDRFSAERTGGSVSTLTIQRTQQEDSAVYLCASSLDRGREKLFFGSGTQLSVL.

A few counts support this clonotype. The rearrangement links TRBV7-3 to TRBJ2-6, with D possibly being TRBD1 (5 bases). V lost 5 bases to trimming and J lost 0 bases, with 11 bases between them. The CDR3 extends over 16 amino acids. Germline V gene data show CDR1 as SGHTA and CDR2 as FQGTGA. This CDR3 is CASSTRASSGANVLTF. For the CDR3, the DNA is TGTGCCAGCAGCACCAGGGCTAGCTCTGGGGCCAACGTCCTGACTTTC.

The V call is TRBV11-2, the J call TRBJ2-3; no reliable D call. This CDR3 is 12 amino acids long. V was pared by 3 bases and J by 2 bases, with 3 bases between. Germline V gives CDR1 SGHAT, CDR2 FQNNGV. The chain's CDR3 is CASSFTTDTQYF. DNA for the CDR3: TGTGCCAGCAGCTTTACCACAGATACGCAGTATTTT.

In its sample, this clonotype was seen many times. This chain joins TRBV7-2 and TRBJ1-2, with unresolved D. Trimming took off 5 bases at V and 1 base at J, with 17 bases between the two ends. The germline CDR1 and CDR2 sequences are SGHTA and FQGNSA. The CDR3 sequence is 16 residues long. The CDR3 DNA sequence: TGTGCCAGCAGCCCTCAGCATAGCGGATTTAACTATGGCTACACCTTC. It specifies CASSPQHSGFNYGYTF.